This TCR beta chain appears in the sequencing data of a study of chemoradiotherapy in HPV16-positive cancers. About the research overall: Candidate HPV-specific T-cell clones and common TCR motifs came from functional assays in a couple of HPV16-positive patients.

Over chemoradiotherapy, repertoires were sampled more than once. Concerning this clone itself: Antigen unknown.

V lost 7 bases and J lost 3; bases outside the gene matches: 5. This CDR3 is built from 15 residues. The germline V gene encodes CDR1 LNHDA and CDR2 SQIVND (reference sequence). Study-wide results and caveats: Functional assays defining HPV-specific T cells used only two HPV16-positive patients. During treatment, candidate HPV-specific clones and E7-related motifs expanded in tumor.

The assay was immunoSEQ multiplex PCR, and TCRdb's table has in-frame clones only and misses some. The profile shows under 85,000 clones, 88% of them singletons. The gene calls are TRBV19 and TRBJ2-2; TRBD1 matches at 10 bases. This receptor was taken from a human donor with HPV-associated anogenital cancer. The sequencing used blood, collected from a patient who underwent chemoradiotherapy. In DNA form, the CDR3 reads TGTGCCAGTACCGCGGACAGGGGGTACACCGGGGAGCTGTTTTTT. This gives the protein CASTADRGYTGELFF.